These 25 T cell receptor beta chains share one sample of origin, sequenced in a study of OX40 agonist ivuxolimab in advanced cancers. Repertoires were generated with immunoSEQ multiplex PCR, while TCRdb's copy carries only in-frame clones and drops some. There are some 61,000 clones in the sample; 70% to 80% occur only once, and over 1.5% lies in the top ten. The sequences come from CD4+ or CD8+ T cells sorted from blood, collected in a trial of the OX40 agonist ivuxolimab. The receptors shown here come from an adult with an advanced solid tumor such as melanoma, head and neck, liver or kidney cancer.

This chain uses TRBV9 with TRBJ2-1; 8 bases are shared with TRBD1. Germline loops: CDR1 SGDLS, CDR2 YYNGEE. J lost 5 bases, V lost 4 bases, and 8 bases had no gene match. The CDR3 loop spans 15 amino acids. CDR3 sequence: CASSNRDRPNNEQFF. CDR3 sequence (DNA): TGTGCCAGCAGCAATAGGGACAGGCCGAACAATGAGCAGTTCTTC.

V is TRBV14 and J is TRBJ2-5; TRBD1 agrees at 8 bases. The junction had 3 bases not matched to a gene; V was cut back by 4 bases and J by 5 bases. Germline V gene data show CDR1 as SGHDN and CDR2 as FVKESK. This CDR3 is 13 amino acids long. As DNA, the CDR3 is TGTGCCAGCAGCCCGGGACAGGCGGAGACCCAGTACTTC. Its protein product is CASSPGQAETQYF.

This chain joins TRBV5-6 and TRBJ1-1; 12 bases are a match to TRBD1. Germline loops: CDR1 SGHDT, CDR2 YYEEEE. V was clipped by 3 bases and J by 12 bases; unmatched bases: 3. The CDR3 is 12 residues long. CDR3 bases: TGTGCCAGCAGCTGGGACAGGGGGCGGTCTTTCTTT. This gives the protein CASSWDRGRSFF.

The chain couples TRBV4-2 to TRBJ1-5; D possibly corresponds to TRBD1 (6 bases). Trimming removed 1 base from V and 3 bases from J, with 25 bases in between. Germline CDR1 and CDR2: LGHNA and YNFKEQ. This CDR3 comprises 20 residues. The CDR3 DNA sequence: TGTGCCAGCAGCCAAGTCCTTCCGACAGGAGGGCCTTTCGACAATCAGCCCCAGCATTTT. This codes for CASSQVLPTGGPFDNQPQHF.

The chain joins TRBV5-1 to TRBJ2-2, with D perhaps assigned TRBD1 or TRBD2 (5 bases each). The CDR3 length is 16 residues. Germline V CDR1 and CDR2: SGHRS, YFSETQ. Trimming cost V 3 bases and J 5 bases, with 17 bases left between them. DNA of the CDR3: TGCGCCAGCAGCTCGAAGGGACGAACGAGTACCGGGGAGCTGTTTTTT. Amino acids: CASSSKGRTSTGELFF.

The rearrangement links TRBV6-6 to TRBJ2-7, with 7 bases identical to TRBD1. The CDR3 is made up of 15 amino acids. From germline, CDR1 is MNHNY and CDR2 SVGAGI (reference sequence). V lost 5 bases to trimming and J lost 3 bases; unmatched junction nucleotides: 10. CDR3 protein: CASSLQTGLFYEQYF. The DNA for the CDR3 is TGTGCCAGCAGTCTACAGACAGGGTTATTCTACGAGCAGTACTTC.

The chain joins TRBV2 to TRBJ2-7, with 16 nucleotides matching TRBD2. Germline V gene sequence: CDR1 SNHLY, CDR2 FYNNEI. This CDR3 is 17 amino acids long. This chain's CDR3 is CAAEPGLAGGLSIEQYF. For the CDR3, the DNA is TGTGCAGCGGAACCGGGACTAGCGGGAGGGCTTAGCATCGAGCAGTACTTC.

CDR3 protein: CASWRTGTDTQYF. The CDR3 DNA is TGTGCCAGTTGGAGGACCGGCACAGATACGCAGTATTTT. The chain is built from TRBV19 and TRBJ2-3, with D maybe TRBD2 (5 bases). The length of the CDR3 is 13 residues. Between the trimmed V and J ends, which lost 8 bases and 1 base, there was a span of 10 bases. Germline CDR1 and CDR2: LNHDA and SQIVND (reference sequence). The full variable domain, with the rest looked up from reference TRBV19 and TRBJ2-3, is DGGITQSPKYLFRKEGQNVTLSCEQNLNHDAMYWYRQDPGQGLRLIYYSQIVNDFQKGDIAEGYSVSREKKESFPLTVTSAQKNPTAFYLCASWRTGTDTQYFGPGTRLTVL.

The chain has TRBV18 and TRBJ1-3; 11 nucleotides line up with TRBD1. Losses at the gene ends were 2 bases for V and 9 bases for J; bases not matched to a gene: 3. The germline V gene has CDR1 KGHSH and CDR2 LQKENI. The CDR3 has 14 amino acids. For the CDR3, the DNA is TGTGCCAGCTCACCAGGACAGGGGGCGAGCACCATATATTTT. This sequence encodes CASSPGQGASTIYF. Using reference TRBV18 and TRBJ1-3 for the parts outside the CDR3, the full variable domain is NAGVMQNPRHLVRRRGQEARLRCSPMKGHSHVYWYRQLPEEGLKFMVYLQKENIIDESGMPKERFSAEFPKEGPSILRIQQVVRGDSAAYFCASSPGQGASTIYFGEGSWLTVV.

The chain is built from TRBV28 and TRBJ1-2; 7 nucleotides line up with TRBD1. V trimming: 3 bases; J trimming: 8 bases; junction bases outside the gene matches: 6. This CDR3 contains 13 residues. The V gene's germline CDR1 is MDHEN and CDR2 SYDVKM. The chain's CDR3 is CASSFKGARGYTF. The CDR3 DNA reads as TGTGCCAGCAGTTTTAAGGGGGCGCGAGGCTACACCTTC.

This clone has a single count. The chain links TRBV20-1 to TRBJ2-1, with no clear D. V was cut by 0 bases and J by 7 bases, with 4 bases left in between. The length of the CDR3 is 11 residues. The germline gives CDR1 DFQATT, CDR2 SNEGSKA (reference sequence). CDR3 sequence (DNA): TGCAGTGCTAGAGATCTTAATGAGCAGTTCTTC. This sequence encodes CSARDLNEQFF.

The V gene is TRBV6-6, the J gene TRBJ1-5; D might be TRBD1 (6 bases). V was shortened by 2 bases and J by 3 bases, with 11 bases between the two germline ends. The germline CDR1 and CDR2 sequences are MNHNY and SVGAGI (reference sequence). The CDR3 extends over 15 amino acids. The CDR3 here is CASSYRQGNNQPQHF. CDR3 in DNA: TGTGCCAGCAGTTACCGGCAGGGGAACAATCAGCCCCAGCATTTT.

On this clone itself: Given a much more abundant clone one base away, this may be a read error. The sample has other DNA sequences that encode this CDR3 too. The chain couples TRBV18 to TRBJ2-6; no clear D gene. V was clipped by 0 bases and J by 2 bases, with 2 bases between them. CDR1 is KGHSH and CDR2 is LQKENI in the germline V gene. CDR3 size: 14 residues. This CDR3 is CASSPPTGANVLTF. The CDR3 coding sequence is TGTGCCAGCTCACCACCGACTGGGGCCAACGTCCTGACTTTC.

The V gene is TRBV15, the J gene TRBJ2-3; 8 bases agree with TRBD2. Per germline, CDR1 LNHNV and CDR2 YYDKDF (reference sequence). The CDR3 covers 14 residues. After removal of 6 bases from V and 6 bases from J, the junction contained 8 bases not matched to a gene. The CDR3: CATRDRSGGDTQYF. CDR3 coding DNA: TGTGCCACCAGAGACCGCTCGGGGGGGGATACGCAGTATTTT.

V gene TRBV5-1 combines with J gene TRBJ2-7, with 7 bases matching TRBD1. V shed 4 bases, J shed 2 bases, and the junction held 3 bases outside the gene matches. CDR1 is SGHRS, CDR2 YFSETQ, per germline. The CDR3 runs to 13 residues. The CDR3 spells CASSRDRTYEQYF. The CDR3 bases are TGCGCCAGCAGCCGGGACAGAACCTACGAGCAGTACTTC.

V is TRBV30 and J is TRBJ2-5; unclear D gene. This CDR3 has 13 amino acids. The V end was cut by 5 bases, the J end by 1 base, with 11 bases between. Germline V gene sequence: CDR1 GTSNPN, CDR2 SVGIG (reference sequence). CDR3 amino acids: CAWSKEVQETQYF. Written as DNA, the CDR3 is TGTGCCTGGTCTAAGGAAGTCCAAGAGACCCAGTACTTC.

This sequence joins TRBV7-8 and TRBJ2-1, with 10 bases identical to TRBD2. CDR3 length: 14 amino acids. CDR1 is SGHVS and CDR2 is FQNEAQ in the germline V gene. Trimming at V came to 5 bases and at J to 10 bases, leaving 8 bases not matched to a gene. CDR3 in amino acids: CASSPERGGKEQFF. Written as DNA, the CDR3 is TGTGCCAGCAGCCCCGAGCGGGGGGGCAAGGAGCAGTTCTTC.

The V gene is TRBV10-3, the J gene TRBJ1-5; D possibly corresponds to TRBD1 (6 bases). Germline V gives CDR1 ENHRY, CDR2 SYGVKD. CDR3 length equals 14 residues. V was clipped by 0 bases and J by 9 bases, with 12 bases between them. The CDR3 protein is CAISESGTPWPQHF. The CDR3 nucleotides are TGTGCCATCAGTGAGTCGGGGACACCCTGGCCCCAGCATTTT.

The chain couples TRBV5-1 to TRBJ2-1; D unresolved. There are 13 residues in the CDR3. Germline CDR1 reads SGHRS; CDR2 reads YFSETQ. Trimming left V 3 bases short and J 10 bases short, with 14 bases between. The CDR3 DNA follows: TGCGCCAGCAGCTCTGGGTCCCTGAGGGAGCAGTTCTTC. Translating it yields CASSSGSLREQFF.

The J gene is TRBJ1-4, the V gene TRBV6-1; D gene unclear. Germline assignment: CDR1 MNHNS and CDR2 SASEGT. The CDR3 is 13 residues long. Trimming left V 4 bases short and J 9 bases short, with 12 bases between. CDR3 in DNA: TGTGCCAGCAGTGTAGCGGTCGAACAAAAACTGTTTTTT. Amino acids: CASSVAVEQKLFF.

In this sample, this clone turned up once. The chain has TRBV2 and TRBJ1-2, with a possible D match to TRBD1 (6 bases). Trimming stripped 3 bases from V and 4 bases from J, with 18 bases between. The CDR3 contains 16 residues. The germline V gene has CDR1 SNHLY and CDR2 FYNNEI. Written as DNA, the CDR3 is TGTGCCAGCAGTGATTATCGGGGGCACCTTGTCTATGGCTACACCTTC. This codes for CASSDYRGHLVYGYTF.

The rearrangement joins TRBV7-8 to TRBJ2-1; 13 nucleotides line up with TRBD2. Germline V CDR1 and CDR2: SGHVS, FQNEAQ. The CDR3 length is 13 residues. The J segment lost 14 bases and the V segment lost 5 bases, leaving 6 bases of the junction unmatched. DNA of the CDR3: TGTGCCAGCAGCCTAACTAGCGGGAGGGGAGAGTTCTTC. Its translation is CASSLTSGRGEFF. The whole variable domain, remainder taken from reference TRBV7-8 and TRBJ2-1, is GAGVSQSPRYKVAKRGQDVALRCDPISGHVSLFWYQQALGQGPEFLTYFQNEAQLDKSGLPSDRFFAERPEGSVSTLKIQRTQQEDSAVYLCASSLTSGRGEFFGPGTRLTVL.

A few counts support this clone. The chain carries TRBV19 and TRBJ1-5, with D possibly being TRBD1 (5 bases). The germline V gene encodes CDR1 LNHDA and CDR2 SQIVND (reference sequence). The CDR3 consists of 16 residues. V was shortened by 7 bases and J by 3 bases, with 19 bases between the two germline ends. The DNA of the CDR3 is TGTGCCAGTACCTCAACCGGGACCTCCTTCAATCAGCCCCAGCATTTT. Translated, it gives CASTSTGTSFNQPQHF.

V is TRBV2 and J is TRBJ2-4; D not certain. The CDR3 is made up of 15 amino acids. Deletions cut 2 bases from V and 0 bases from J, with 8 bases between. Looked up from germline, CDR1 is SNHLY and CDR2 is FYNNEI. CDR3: CASSEQDLAKNIQYF. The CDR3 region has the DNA TGTGCCAGCAGTGAACAGGATCTAGCCAAAAACATTCAGTACTTC.

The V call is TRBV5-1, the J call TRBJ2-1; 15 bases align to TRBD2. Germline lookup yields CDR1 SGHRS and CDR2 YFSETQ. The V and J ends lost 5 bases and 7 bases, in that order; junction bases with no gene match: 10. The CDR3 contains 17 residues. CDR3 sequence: CASSGTGLAGGGNEQFF. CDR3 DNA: TGCGCCAGCAGTGGGACGGGACTAGCGGGAGGCGGGAATGAGCAGTTCTTC.